This T cell receptor (beta chain) was sequenced during a study of T cells in localized non-small cell lung cancer. Overall study results and limits: T cell clonality was highest in uninvolved adjacent lung, above tumor. A single tumor region was sequenced, leaving heterogeneity possible. Within adjacent lung there appeared a median approximately 60 of the top 100 tumor clones.

Worth noting for this clone: What it binds is not known.

Germline assignment: CDR1 MNHNS and CDR2 SASEGT. The CDR3 contains 18 residues. The V segment lost 2 bases and the J segment 10 bases; nucleotides outside the gene matches: 15. TCRdb keeps only in-frame clones here, not all; method: immunoSEQ multiplex PCR. The table records 15,000 or so clones, about 91% of them present only once. The TCR sequence derives from a female donor over 55 with stage III squamous cell lung carcinoma. Sequenced material: peripheral blood, taken before any cancer treatment. The chain joins TRBV6-1 to TRBJ1-6, with TRBD1 identical over 9 bases. The CDR3, as DNA: TGTGCCAGCAGTGAAATACACACACAGGGGGCTGAAGACTCACCCCTCCACTTT. Translated, it gives CASSEIHTQGAEDSPLHF.